This T cell receptor (beta chain) was captured by sequencing in a study of blood T cell repertoires in COVID-19. Study background: From T cells, B-cell-depleted T cells, or PBMCs came the material, which was cDNA or gDNA.

Authors' data handling: Using reference gene primer amplification, nucleated cell counts were estimated. TCRdb's copy holds only in-frame clones and misses some; the assay was immunoSEQ multiplex PCR. V, J and clone size are taken as reported in that table, and D and trimming were inferred from the DNA itself. The repertoire holds about 75,000 clones, with 80% to 90% as singletons. The CDR3 consists of 12 residues. CDR1 is MDHEN, CDR2 SYDVKM, per germline. V was shortened by 6 bases and J by 7 bases, with 9 bases between the two germline ends. The V gene is TRBV28, the J gene TRBJ1-4; D not resolved. What was sequenced was peripheral blood. The receptor was derived from a woman aged 45-59 years with acute or convalescent COVID-19. CDR3 protein: CASSQVVEKLFF. The DNA for the CDR3 is TGTGCCAGCAGCCAGGTGGTTGAAAAACTGTTTTTT.